One sample yielded the 25 T cell receptor beta chains listed below, sequenced in a study of blood T cell repertoires in COVID-19. Assay used: immunoSEQ multiplex PCR; TCRdb lists only in-frame clones, some missing. The table shows hundreds of thousands of clones, with 75% to 90% occurring only once. Input material: PBMCs or T cells enriched from blood (not recorded which). These receptors all stem from a man under 40 who had recovered from COVID-19.

This clone was picked up a small number of times. The chain joins TRBV19 to TRBJ1-5; 8 bases are shared with TRBD1. V trimming: 6 bases; J trimming: 6 bases; junction bases outside the gene matches: 7. Germline values: CDR1 LNHDA, CDR2 SQIVND (reference sequence). This CDR3 has 14 residues. The CDR3 reads CASSEDRVAQPQHF. DNA for the CDR3: TGTGCCAGTAGCGAGGACAGGGTGGCTCAGCCCCAGCATTTT. Filled out from reference TRBV19 and TRBJ1-5, the complete variable domain reads DGGITQSPKYLFRKEGQNVTLSCEQNLNHDAMYWYRQDPGQGLRLIYYSQIVNDFQKGDIAEGYSVSREKKESFPLTVTSAQKNPTAFYLCASSEDRVAQPQHFGDGTRLSIL.

V and J are TRBV10-3 and TRBJ2-2; 12 bases map to TRBD1. This CDR3 contains 16 residues. Germline-derived CDR1 and CDR2 are ENHRY and SYGVKD. V lost 4 bases and J lost 8; bases outside the gene matches: 8. In nucleotides, the CDR3 is TGTGCCATCAGTGGACGGGGGACAGGGGGCTCGGGGGAGCTGTTTTTT. It is translated as CAISGRGTGGSGELFF.

V is TRBV18 and J is TRBJ1-6; TRBD1 matches 7 bases. V was pared by 1 base and J by 10 bases, with 7 bases of the junction left unmatched. The CDR3 loop spans 15 amino acids. The germline gives CDR1 KGHSH, CDR2 LQKENI. CDR3 nucleotides: TGTGCCAGCTCACCACGGGGACAGATGGGGTCACCCCTCCACTTT. Encoded protein: CASSPRGQMGSPLHF.

The chain recombines TRBV28 with TRBJ2-7; 7 bases are shared with TRBD1. The V and J ends lost 6 bases and 2 bases, in that order; junction bases with no gene match: 10. The CDR3 has 15 amino acids. Looked up from germline, CDR1 is MDHEN and CDR2 is SYDVKM. CDR3 coding DNA: TGTGCCAGCAGCTCTGACAGGGCCCTTGCCTACGAGCAGTACTTC. Its translation: CASSSDRALAYEQYF.

V usage is TRBV10-1 and J usage is TRBJ1-6; D is perhaps TRBD1 (6 bases). V lost 6 bases to trimming and J lost 7 bases, with 13 bases between them. The germline gives CDR1 WNHNN, CDR2 SYGVQD (reference sequence). CDR3 length equals 14 residues. The CDR3 spells CASRTDRDNSPLHF. CDR3 nucleotides: TGCGCCAGCAGGACGGACAGAGACAATTCACCCCTCCACTTT.

The chain recombines TRBV10-2 with TRBJ2-7, with 7 bases fitting TRBD2. Germline-derived CDR1 and CDR2 are WSHSY and SAAADI. The CDR3 extends over 13 amino acids. J was trimmed by 6 bases and V by 7 bases; bases with no gene match: 9. The CDR3 reads CASNAGESSEQYF. CDR3 bases: TGCGCCAGCAACGCGGGGGAATCTAGCGAGCAGTACTTC.

This clone came up a few times. The gene calls are TRBV5-5 and TRBJ1-5; the match to TRBD1 covers 7 bases. The CDR3 spans 14 residues. Germline assignment: CDR1 SGHKS and CDR2 YYEKEE (reference sequence). Losses at the gene ends were 1 base for V and 5 bases for J; bases not matched to a gene: 3. Here the CDR3 reads CASSLITGDQPQHF. The DNA of the CDR3 is TGTGCCAGCAGCTTGATCACAGGGGATCAGCCCCAGCATTTT.

The V gene is TRBV28, the J gene TRBJ1-5; TRBD1 matches at 9 bases. Germline V lookup: CDR1 MDHEN, CDR2 SYDVKM. The trim removed 7 bases at V and 2 bases at J, leaving 9 bases unmatched. This CDR3 is 16 amino acids long. CDR3: CASNNRGLTGNQPQHF. CDR3 bases: TGTGCCAGCAACAACAGGGGGCTTACTGGCAATCAGCCCCAGCATTTT.

In the case of this clone: Germline is not matched at one junction end, which may reflect a read error. This chain links TRBV7-7 with TRBJ2-5; TRBD2 aligns across 13 bases. This CDR3 comprises 15 residues. Germline assignment: CDR1 SSHAT and CDR2 FNYEAQ (reference sequence). Written as DNA, the CDR3 is TGTGCTAGCAGTCGGACTAGCGGGAGCGGGGAGACCCAGTACTTC. Translated: CASSRTSGSGETQYF.

The V call is TRBV9, the J call TRBJ2-7; 9 bases are shared with TRBD1. The CDR3 runs 16 residues. The germline V gene encodes CDR1 SGDLS and CDR2 YYNGEE. V shed 0 bases and J 1 base; nucleotides not matched to a gene: 5. CDR3 amino acids: CASSVVDRGLSYEQYF. As DNA, the CDR3 is TGTGCCAGCAGCGTAGTCGACAGGGGGTTATCCTACGAGCAGTACTTC. Combining the CDR3 with reference TRBV9 and TRBJ2-7 gives the whole variable domain DSGVTQTPKHLITATGQRVTLRCSPRSGDLSVYWYQQSLDQGLQFLIQYYNGEERAKGNILERFSAQQFPDLHSELNLSSLELGDSALYFCASSVVDRGLSYEQYFGPGTRLTVT.

The J gene is TRBJ1-2, the V gene TRBV6-6; D is undetermined. The V gene's germline CDR1 is MNHNY and CDR2 SVGAGI (reference sequence). CDR3 size: 15 residues. V was shortened by 0 bases and J by 6 bases, with 14 bases between the two germline ends. CDR3 amino acids: CASSYSGSSGDGYTF. The CDR3 DNA reads TGTGCCAGCAGTTACTCCGGATCCTCGGGTGATGGCTACACCTTC.

The CDR3 nucleotides read TGTGCCAGCAGCCACGCAGGGGTCGGAAACACCATATATTTT. It translates to CASSHAGVGNTIYF. V is TRBV3-1 (or the pseudogene TRBV3-2) and J is TRBJ1-3; TRBD1 might be the D (6 bases). V gave up 3 bases and J gave up 4 bases, with 10 bases separating them. CDR1 is LGHDT, CDR2 YNNKEL, per germline (reference sequence). This CDR3 contains 14 residues.

The J gene is TRBJ2-3, the V gene TRBV5-1; D is undetermined. V was shortened by 5 bases and J by 6 bases, with 13 bases between the two germline ends. CDR1 and CDR2 from the germline V gene are SGHRS and YFSETQ. The CDR3 length is 13 residues. Written as DNA, the CDR3 is TGCGCCAGCAGATTGTTGGCTGTGGATACGCAGTATTTT. Translation gives CASRLLAVDTQYF.

The rearrangement joins TRBV5-1 to TRBJ2-5, with TRBD2 matching 7 bases. With 0 bases clipped from V and 2 bases from J, the junction kept 4 bases outside the gene matches. The CDR3 extends over 15 amino acids. The germline CDR1 and CDR2 sequences are SGHRS and YFSETQ. CDR3 DNA sequence: TGCGCCAGCAGCTTGGGGTCTAGCGGACAAGAGACCCAGTACTTC. The encoded protein is CASSLGSSGQETQYF.

V is TRBV5-1 and J is TRBJ1-1; D is unclear. V lost 4 bases and J lost 1, with 11 bases in between. The germline V gene has CDR1 SGHRS and CDR2 YFSETQ. The CDR3 contains 14 residues. Written as DNA, the CDR3 is TGCGCCAGCAGCCCGATACCAGAGAACACTGAAGCTTTCTTT. The encoded protein is CASSPIPENTEAFF.

V usage is TRBV12-5 and J usage is TRBJ1-3; 8 nucleotides agree with TRBD1. Germline V gene lookup returns CDR1 LGHNT and CDR2 FRNRAP. Losses at the gene ends were 7 bases for V and 3 bases for J; bases not matched to a gene: 8. This CDR3 is 15 amino acids long. CDR3 protein: CASVEDRVSGNTIYF. For the CDR3, the DNA is TGTGCTAGTGTTGAGGACAGGGTCAGTGGAAACACCATATATTTT.

This clone was picked up one time. This chain connects TRBV5-1 to TRBJ2-5, with 8 bases that match TRBD1. CDR1 is SGHRS, CDR2 YFSETQ, per germline. V shed 5 bases and J 3 bases; nucleotides not matched to a gene: 6. The CDR3 covers 14 residues. The CDR3 coding sequence is TGCGCCAGCAGAGCGACAGGGGTGGAAGAGACCCAGTACTTC. Protein: CASRATGVEETQYF.

The chain combines TRBV19 with TRBJ1-6; 7 bases are shared with TRBD1. Germline values: CDR1 LNHDA, CDR2 SQIVND (reference sequence). Trimming took 2 bases from V and 7 from J; bases not matched to a gene: 8. The CDR3 extends over 16 amino acids. CDR3 sequence reads: CASSIRTGAQNSPLHF. The CDR3 nucleotides are TGTGCCAGTAGTATACGGACAGGAGCCCAGAATTCACCCCTCCACTTT.

The chain combines TRBV3-1 (or the pseudogene TRBV3-2) with TRBJ2-1; D is unresolved. V shed 2 bases and J shed 5 bases, with 4 bases lying between them. This CDR3 comprises 12 residues. The germline gives CDR1 LGHDT, CDR2 YNNKEL (reference sequence). The CDR3 is CASSQHNNEQFF. The CDR3 nucleotides are TGTGCCAGCAGCCAACACAACAATGAGCAGTTCTTC.

The CDR3 sequence: CASSGTGEETQYF. The CDR3 nucleotides are TGTGCCAGCAGCGGTACAGGGGAAGAGACCCAGTACTTC. The V call is TRBV11-1, the J call TRBJ2-5; TRBD1 agrees at 7 bases. Germline V gene lookup returns CDR1 SGHAT and CDR2 FQDESV (reference sequence). The junction had 3 bases not matched to a gene; V was cut back by 5 bases and J by 3 bases. The length of the CDR3 is 13 residues.

The chain recombines TRBV27 with TRBJ1-3, with unresolved D. The CDR3 has 14 residues. V shed 4 bases and J shed 0 bases, with 7 bases lying between them. Germline-derived CDR1 and CDR2 are MNHEY and SMNVEV (reference sequence). CDR3 nucleotide sequence: TGTGCCAGCAGTTCTGCTAACTCTGGAAACACCATATATTTT. This codes for CASSSANSGNTIYF.

The sample holds one count of this clone. The chain has TRBV19 and TRBJ2-3, with D maybe TRBD1 (6 bases). Germline CDR1 and CDR2: LNHDA and SQIVND (reference sequence). The V and J ends lost 1 base and 7 bases respectively, with 15 bases between them. The CDR3 totals 15 residues. The CDR3 loop is CASSIGTGTKNTQYF. The DNA for the CDR3 is TGTGCCAGTAGTATAGGAACCGGGACAAAAAATACGCAGTATTTT.

V usage is TRBV11-2 and J usage is TRBJ2-7, with 9 positions matching TRBD2. The V and J ends lost 4 bases and 6 bases, in that order; junction bases with no gene match: 7. The CDR3 sequence is 14 residues long. In germline, CDR1 is SGHAT, CDR2 FQNNGV. CDR3 in amino acids: CASSSPGLATEQYF. CDR3 DNA sequence: TGTGCCAGCAGCTCGCCGGGACTAGCAACCGAGCAGTACTTC.

The chain joins TRBV7-8 to TRBJ1-2; 9 positions match TRBD1. V lost 2 bases and J lost 13; bases outside the gene matches: 5. Germline V gene sequence: CDR1 SGHVS, CDR2 FQNEAQ. The CDR3 contains 12 residues. CDR3 in DNA: TGTGCCAGCAGCTTAAGGGACAGGGATCTCACCTTC. Amino acid sequence: CASSLRDRDLTF.

The chain recombines TRBV5-1 with TRBJ2-6, with 8 nucleotides matching TRBD1. The CDR3 covers 17 residues. Germline CDR1 reads SGHRS; CDR2 reads YFSETQ. V was clipped by 3 bases and J by 0 bases; unmatched bases: 5. CDR3 region: CASSWTGLSSGANVLTF. CDR3 bases: TGCGCCAGCAGCTGGACAGGGCTAAGCTCTGGGGCCAACGTCCTGACTTTC.